This T cell receptor (beta chain) derives from a study of long-term antiretroviral therapy in people with HIV. On the study more broadly: It was about a decade before the 2015 immediate-ART recommendation that the earliest samples were taken. General study points: Diversity remained lower than transplant donor controls, even though it increased after ART. The study collected blood between 2004 and 2017, possibly under older ART regimens.

The libraries were made with immunoSEQ v3.0 at survey level. Sequencing used immunoSEQ multiplex PCR; TCRdb keeps in-frame clones, though not all of them. The table has about 18,000 clones, 90% to 95% seen once. Before DNA extraction, roughly 0.9-11 million cryopreserved PBMC were held in the samples. CDR1 is LNHNV, CDR2 YYDKDF, per germline (reference sequence). The CDR3 consists of 14 residues. Trimming removed 3 bases from V and 0 bases from J, with 9 bases in between. Points on this clone: The antigen is unknown.

This receptor was obtained from a man aged 50 or older with HIV. This sample comprised unsorted PBMCs, obtained 3 years after starting antiretroviral therapy. The chain links TRBV15 to TRBJ2-7, with a weak D call TRBD1 (6 bases). The CDR3 bases are TGTGCCACCAGCAGCAGGGGCCTCTCCTACGAGCAGTACTTC. Translation: CATSSRGLSYEQYF.